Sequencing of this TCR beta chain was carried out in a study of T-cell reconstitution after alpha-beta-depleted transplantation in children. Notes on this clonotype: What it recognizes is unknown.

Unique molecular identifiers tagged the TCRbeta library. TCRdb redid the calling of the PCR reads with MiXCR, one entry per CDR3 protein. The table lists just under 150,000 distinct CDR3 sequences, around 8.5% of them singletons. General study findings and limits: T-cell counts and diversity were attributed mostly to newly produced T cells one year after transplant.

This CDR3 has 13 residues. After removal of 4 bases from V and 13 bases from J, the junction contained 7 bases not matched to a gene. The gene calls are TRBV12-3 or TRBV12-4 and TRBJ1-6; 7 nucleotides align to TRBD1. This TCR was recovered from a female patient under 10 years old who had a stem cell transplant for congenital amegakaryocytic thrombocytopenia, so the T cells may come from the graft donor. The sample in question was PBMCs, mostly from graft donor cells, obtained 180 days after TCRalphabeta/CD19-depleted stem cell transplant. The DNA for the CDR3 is TGTGCCAGCAGTTACAGGGGTGTAGACCCCCTCCACTTT. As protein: CASSYRGVDPLHF.